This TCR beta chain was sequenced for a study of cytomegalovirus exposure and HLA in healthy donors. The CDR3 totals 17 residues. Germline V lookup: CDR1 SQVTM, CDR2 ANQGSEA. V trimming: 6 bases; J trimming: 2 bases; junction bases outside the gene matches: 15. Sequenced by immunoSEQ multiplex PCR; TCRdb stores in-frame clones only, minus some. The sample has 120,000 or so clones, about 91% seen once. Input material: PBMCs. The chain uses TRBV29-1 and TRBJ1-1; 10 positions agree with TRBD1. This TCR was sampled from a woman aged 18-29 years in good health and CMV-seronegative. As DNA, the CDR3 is TGCAGCGTCGGGCCACTGACAGGGGGCATACCAAACACTGAAGCTTTCTTT. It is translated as CSVGPLTGGIPNTEAFF.